The TCR beta chain described here comes from a study of cytomegalovirus exposure and HLA in healthy donors. Trimming took 1 base from V and 0 from J, leaving 18 bases between them. The CDR3 consists of 18 residues. Germline V gene sequence: CDR1 SEHNR, CDR2 FQNEAQ (reference sequence). PCR was performed using 60 Vbeta and 13 Jbeta primers. Clones were sequenced by immunoSEQ multiplex PCR, and TCRdb holds only the in-frame ones, with some missing. This repertoire includes about 110,000 clones. A note on this clone: Its antigen is unknown.

General study findings and limits: HLA alleles showed associations with 15,000 to 20,000 TCR beta sequences in a later analysis, at a 0.05 false discovery rate. As immune exposure information, only CMV serostatus was available. A prior analysis recorded that most TCR beta V segments were productive about 90% or about 30% of the time. Investigators reported 150 to 200 TCR beta chains as tied to cytomegalovirus.

This sequence was found in a man in his forties in good health and CMV-seropositive. The source material was PBMCs. This sequence joins TRBV7-9 and TRBJ1-2; tentative D call: TRBD1 (6 bases). Here the CDR3 DNA reads TGTGCCAGCAGCTTAGTACAGGGCCTCTCGACCTCTAACTATGGCTACACCTTC. It yields the protein CASSLVQGLSTSNYGYTF.